This T cell receptor (beta chain) derives from a study of cytomegalovirus exposure and HLA in healthy donors. General study results and limits: Specificity of a few CMV-associated chains for CMV antigens was verified in vitro.

The J segment lost 9 bases and the V segment lost 6 bases, leaving 5 bases of the junction unmatched. Per germline, CDR1 SQVTM and CDR2 ANQGSEA. The CDR3 spans 12 residues. In the case of this clone: Its cognate antigen is unknown.

The PCR contained 60 Vbeta and 13 Jbeta primers. The table came from immunoSEQ multiplex PCR; TCRdb's copy has only in-frame clones and leaves some out. This table holds tens of thousands of clones. The chain has TRBV29-1 and TRBJ2-1; 10 bases match TRBD1. The specimen was PBMCs. The clonotype comes from a woman in her forties in good health and CMV-seropositive. The CDR3 here is CSVATGGGEQFF. CDR3 nucleotides: TGCAGCGTCGCGACAGGGGGCGGTGAGCAGTTCTTC.